The TCR beta chain under discussion was sequenced for a study of PD-L1 blockade in urothelial cancer. Study-level background: Patients commenced atezolizumab in the mid-2010s, and it was given at 1,200 mg intravenously every 3 weeks. Male sex and bladder-origin urothelial cancer were recorded for twenty-five of 29 patients.

Each PCR had synthetic TCR analog templates added to it as a spike-in. Here immunoSEQ multiplex PCR was the method, and the copy in TCRdb shows in-frame clones only, minus some. The table has fewer than 85,000 clones, around 84% seen once. Germline-derived CDR1 and CDR2 are SGHDN and FVKESK. The CDR3 has 15 amino acids. Trimming at V came to 0 bases and at J to 10 bases, leaving 10 bases not matched to a gene. Time point of the sample: pretreatment peripheral blood. Enrolled patients showed locally advanced or metastatic urothelial carcinoma. This TCR was sampled from a woman between 65 and 79 years old with urothelial cancer. The source was PBMCs, collected around atezolizumab (anti-PD-L1) treatment. The genes are TRBV14 and TRBJ2-3; 7 bases fit TRBD1. The CDR3 DNA reads TGTGCCAGCAGCCAAGATTCGACAGGGCGTTCGGCGCAGTATTTT. Translated: CASSQDSTGRSAQYF.